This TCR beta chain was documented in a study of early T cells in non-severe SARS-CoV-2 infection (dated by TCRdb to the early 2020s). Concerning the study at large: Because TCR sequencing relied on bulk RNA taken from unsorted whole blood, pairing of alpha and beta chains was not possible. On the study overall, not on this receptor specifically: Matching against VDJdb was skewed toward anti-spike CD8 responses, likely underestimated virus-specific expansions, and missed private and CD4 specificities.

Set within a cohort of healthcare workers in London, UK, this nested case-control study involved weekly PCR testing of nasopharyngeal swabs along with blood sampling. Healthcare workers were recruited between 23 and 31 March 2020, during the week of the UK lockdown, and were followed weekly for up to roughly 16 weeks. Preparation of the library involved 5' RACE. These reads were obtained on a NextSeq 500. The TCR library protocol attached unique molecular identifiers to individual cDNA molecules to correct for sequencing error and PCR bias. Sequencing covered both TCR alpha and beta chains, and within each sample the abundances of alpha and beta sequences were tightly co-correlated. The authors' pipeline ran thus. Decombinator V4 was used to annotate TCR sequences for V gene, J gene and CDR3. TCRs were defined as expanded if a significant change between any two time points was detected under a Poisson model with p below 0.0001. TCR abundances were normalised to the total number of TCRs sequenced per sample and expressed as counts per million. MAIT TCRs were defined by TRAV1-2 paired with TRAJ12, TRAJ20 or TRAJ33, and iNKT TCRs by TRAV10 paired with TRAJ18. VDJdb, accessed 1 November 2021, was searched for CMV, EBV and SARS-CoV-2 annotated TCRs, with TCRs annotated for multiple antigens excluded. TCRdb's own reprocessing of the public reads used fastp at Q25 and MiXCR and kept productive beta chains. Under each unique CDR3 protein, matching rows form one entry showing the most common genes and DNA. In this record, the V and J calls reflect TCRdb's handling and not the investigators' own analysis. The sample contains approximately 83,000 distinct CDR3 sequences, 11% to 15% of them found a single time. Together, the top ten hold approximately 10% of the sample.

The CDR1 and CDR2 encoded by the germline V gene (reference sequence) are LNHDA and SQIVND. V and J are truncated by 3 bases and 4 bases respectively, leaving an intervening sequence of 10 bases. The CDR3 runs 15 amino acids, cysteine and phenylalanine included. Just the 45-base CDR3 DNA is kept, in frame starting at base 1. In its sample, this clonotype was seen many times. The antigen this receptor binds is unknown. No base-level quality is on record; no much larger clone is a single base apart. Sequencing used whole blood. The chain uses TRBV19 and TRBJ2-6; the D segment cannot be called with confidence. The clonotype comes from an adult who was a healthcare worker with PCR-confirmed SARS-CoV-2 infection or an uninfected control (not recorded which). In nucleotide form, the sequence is TGTGCCAGTAGTATCTGGACCCCCGGGGCCAACGTCCTGACTTTC. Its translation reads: CASSIWTPGANVLTF.